The 19 T cell receptor beta chains below come from one sample, sequenced in a study of T-cell reconstitution after alpha-beta-depleted transplantation in children. Preparation of the TCRbeta library involved a method that used unique molecular identifiers. MiXCR, applied by TCRdb to the PCR reads, yields one record per CDR3 protein. The sample includes hundreds of thousands of distinct CDR3 sequences, approximately 16% of them seen just once. Sample: PBMCs from the stem cell graft donor, taken from the stem cell graft. The receptors here all came from a human donor who donated a stem cell graft to a child with acute myeloid leukemia.

This clonotype has a handful of counts. This chain links TRBV12-3 or TRBV12-4 with TRBJ1-5, with 8 bases identical to TRBD1. The CDR3 consists of 15 residues. V trimming: 5 bases; J trimming: 4 bases; junction bases outside the gene matches: 7. CDR3 loop: CASSPHDRGNQPQHF. As DNA, the CDR3 is TGTGCCAGCAGTCCTCATGACAGGGGTAATCAGCCCCAGCATTTT.

This clonotype was seen ten or more times. The chain has TRBV2 and TRBJ2-1; 7 bases agree with TRBD1. The CDR3 loop spans 14 amino acids. V dropped 7 bases and J dropped 6; count of bases not matched to a gene: 9. Germline V CDR1 and CDR2: SNHLY, FYNNEI. The CDR3 DNA follows: TGTGCCAGCACCCTTTACCGGGACAGCAATGAGCAGTTCTTC. Protein sequence: CASTLYRDSNEQFF.

In this sample, this clonotype turned up many times. This chain connects TRBV5-5 to TRBJ2-1; D is ambiguous. V dropped 0 bases and J dropped 3 bases, with 7 bases sitting between them. Germline CDR1 is SGHKS and CDR2 is YYEKEE (reference sequence). The CDR3 covers 14 residues. DNA of the CDR3: TGTGCCAGCAGCTTGGGGCAGATCTACAATGAGCAGTTCTTC. Encoded protein: CASSLGQIYNEQFF.

The V and J genes are TRBV27 and TRBJ2-1; D gene unclear. Trimming left V 6 bases short and J 2 bases short, with 14 bases between. CDR1 is MNHEY and CDR2 is SMNVEV in the germline V gene (reference sequence). This CDR3 is built from 15 residues. The CDR3 loop is CASRLGPGPYNEQFF. Here the CDR3 DNA reads TGTGCCAGCAGGCTCGGACCCGGTCCCTACAATGAGCAGTTCTTC.

This clonotype was seen ten or more times. The J gene is TRBJ2-2, the V gene TRBV20-1; TRBD1 aligns across 7 bases. The CDR3 has 16 residues. Germline CDR1 reads DFQATT; CDR2 reads SNEGSKA (reference sequence). Losses at the gene ends were 4 bases for V and 1 base for J; bases not matched to a gene: 9. The CDR3 bases are TGCAGTGCTACGACACAGGGGACAGAGAACACCGGGGAGCTGTTTTTT. It is translated as CSATTQGTENTGELFF.

The J gene is TRBJ2-1, the V gene TRBV12-3 or TRBV12-4; 8 nucleotides line up with TRBD1. Trimming cost V 3 bases and J 3 bases; bases outside gene matches: 4. The CDR3 has 15 amino acids. CDR3 in DNA: TGTGCCAGCAGTTTGGGACAGGCTTACTACAATGAGCAGTTCTTC. As protein: CASSLGQAYYNEQFF.

The chain is built from TRBV5-1 and TRBJ1-1; D might be TRBD1 (6 bases). Per germline, CDR1 SGHRS and CDR2 YFSETQ. The length of the CDR3 is 15 residues. Trimming took off 0 bases at V and 4 bases at J, with 13 bases between the two ends. CDR3 sequence (DNA): TGCGCCAGCAGCTTGGCAGGGGCTGGTGGCACTGAAGCTTTCTTT. As protein: CASSLAGAGGTEAFF.

This clonotype was counted at least ten times. The chain employs TRBV20-1 and TRBJ2-1, with 8 bases fitting TRBD2. Germline trimming cut 0 bases from V and 8 bases from J; bases unmatched to any gene: 9. Germline V gene data show CDR1 as DFQATT and CDR2 as SNEGSKA (reference sequence). CDR3 length: 15 residues. The CDR3 nucleotides are TGCAGTGCTAGAGATCCGGGGCGGGGGGTGCATGAGCAGTTCTTC. Its translation: CSARDPGRGVHEQFF.

This clonotype was recorded many times. J is TRBJ2-7 and V is TRBV7-3; 8 positions match TRBD1. CDR1 and CDR2 from the germline V gene are SGHTA and FQGTGA. This CDR3 has 15 residues. Unmatched junction bases numbered 8, after V lost 5 bases and J lost 2 bases. The CDR3 DNA reads as TGTGCCAGCAGCGTCGGGACAGGTAGAGCCTACGAGCAGTACTTC. Translated: CASSVGTGRAYEQYF.

This clonotype showed up many times. The chain recombines TRBV7-2 with TRBJ2-7; possibly TRBD2 for D (5 bases). This CDR3 spans 14 amino acids. Trimming shortened V by 5 bases and J by 5 bases, and 16 bases separated the two germline ends. Germline V lookup: CDR1 SGHTA, CDR2 FQGNSA. The CDR3 DNA follows: TGTGCCAGCAGCACTAGAAGGAGTTCCCACGAGCAGTACTTC. Translating gives CASSTRRSSHEQYF.

The chain joins TRBV6-1 to TRBJ1-3, with a weak D call TRBD1 (6 bases). The CDR3 covers 17 residues. V lost 7 bases and J lost 2, with 21 bases in between. Germline values: CDR1 MNHNS, CDR2 SASEGT. CDR3 loop: CASKTGGGGGTGNTIYF. In DNA form, the CDR3 reads TGTGCCAGCAAGACCGGTGGAGGAGGGGGGACTGGAAACACCATATATTTT.

Points on this clonotype: One base away lies a much larger clone, so this may be a sequencing read error. This chain joins TRBV20-1 and TRBJ2-7; 8 bases are shared with TRBD1. Losses at the gene ends were 5 bases for V and 5 bases for J; bases not matched to a gene: 8. Germline V gene lookup returns CDR1 DFQATT and CDR2 SNEGSKA (reference sequence). This CDR3 has 13 amino acids. As DNA, the CDR3 is TGCAGTGCTGTACCGGGACAGGTCAACGAGCAGTACTTC. Protein: CSAVPGQVNEQYF.

This clonotype has at least ten counts. The chain recombines TRBV6-2 or TRBV6-3 with TRBJ2-7, with D unresolved. This CDR3 has 11 amino acids. Germline CDR1 reads MNHEY; CDR2 reads SVGEGT. Between the trimmed V and J ends, which lost 4 bases and 4 bases, there was a span of 5 bases. CDR3 in DNA: TGTGCCAGCAGTTTCGGGTACGAGCAGTACGTC. Protein product: CASSFGYEQYV.

This clonotype was detected ten times or more. The rearrangement joins TRBV20-1 to TRBJ1-1; unclear D gene. Looked up from germline, CDR1 is DFQATT and CDR2 is SNEGSKA (reference sequence). V was trimmed by 5 bases and J by 1 base, leaving 11 bases between them. This CDR3 comprises 13 residues. CDR3 sequence (DNA): TGCAGTGCTCCCCTGCTGGCGAACACTGAAGCTTTCTTT. It encodes CSAPLLANTEAFF.

The genes are TRBV5-5 and TRBJ2-2; 8 bases map to TRBD2. The CDR3 contains 17 residues. Germline loops: CDR1 SGHKS, CDR2 YYEKEE (reference sequence). Unmatched junction bases numbered 14, after V lost 5 bases and J lost 5 bases. The CDR3 here is CASRNSGGLAGTGELFF. CDR3 DNA sequence: TGTGCCAGCAGGAACAGCGGGGGCCTCGCAGGAACCGGGGAGCTGTTTTTT.

This clonotype was counted ten times or more. The chain combines TRBV6-5 with TRBJ1-2; TRBD1 might be the D (6 bases). Trimming shortened V by 0 bases and J by 6 bases, and 14 bases separated the two germline ends. Germline loops: CDR1 MNHEY, CDR2 SVGAGI. This CDR3 region has 15 residues. CDR3 sequence reads: CASSYSMVGADGYTF. CDR3 sequence (DNA): TGTGCCAGCAGTTACTCGATGGTGGGGGCGGATGGCTACACCTTC.

In its sample, this clonotype was seen many times. The chain uses TRBV20-1 and TRBJ1-5, with D possibly TRBD1 on 5 matching bases. The V gene's germline CDR1 is DFQATT and CDR2 SNEGSKA (reference sequence). This CDR3 region has 14 residues. V lost 1 base to trimming and J lost 7 bases, with 14 bases between them. The CDR3: CSARAGGDGQPQHF. CDR3 nucleotide sequence: TGCAGTGCTAGAGCTGGGGGGGATGGGCAGCCCCAGCATTTT.

The CDR3 DNA reads as TGTGCCAGCAGCCCGGACAGGGGTTCGGTCGGTGAGCAGTTCTTC. The encoded protein is CASSPDRGSVGEQFF. J is TRBJ2-1 and V is TRBV2, with TRBD1 matching 9 bases. The CDR3 runs to 15 residues. CDR1 and CDR2 from the germline V gene are SNHLY and FYNNEI. The V gene end was trimmed by 6 bases and the J gene end by 9 bases; junction bases not matched to a gene: 12.

There are many counts of this clonotype. This chain joins TRBV20-1 and TRBJ2-7; D ambiguous. This CDR3 is built from 13 residues. The V end was cut by 3 bases, the J end by 2 bases, with 11 bases between. In germline, CDR1 is DFQATT, CDR2 SNEGSKA (reference sequence). The CDR3 here is CSASSAVPYEQYF. CDR3 DNA sequence: TGCAGTGCTAGCAGTGCAGTTCCCTACGAGCAGTACTTC.